These 27 T cell receptor beta chains were all obtained from the same sample, sequenced in a study of technical replicates of blood from a handful of donors. TCRdb's copy holds only in-frame clones and misses some; the assay was immunoSEQ multiplex PCR. Of about 66,000 clones listed, about 97% are singletons. The source material was T cells isolated from PBMCs. Receptors were obtained from a human donor in good health.

The CDR3 is CSGGGANYNEQFF. For the CDR3, the DNA is TGCAGCGGGGGGGGCGCGAACTACAATGAGCAGTTCTTC. The chain employs TRBV29-1 and TRBJ2-1, with D possibly matching TRBD2 (7 bases). The V end lost 7 bases, the J end lost 3 bases, and 13 bases lay between the germline ends. The CDR3 loop spans 13 amino acids. Germline V gene lookup returns CDR1 SQVTM and CDR2 ANQGSEA.

This clone appeared a single time. This chain links TRBV19 with TRBJ1-1; 8 nucleotides align to TRBD1. The V gene end was trimmed by 7 bases and the J gene end by 4 bases; junction bases not matched to a gene: 11. The CDR3 spans 15 residues. Germline assignment: CDR1 LNHDA and CDR2 SQIVND (reference sequence). The CDR3 DNA reads TGTGCCAGTACCCAATTACAGGGGGGGCTCACTGAAGCTTTCTTT. Amino acids: CASTQLQGGLTEAFF.

This chain joins TRBV19 and TRBJ1-5; D ambiguous. Germline-derived CDR1 and CDR2 are LNHDA and SQIVND (reference sequence). The V end lost 1 base, the J end lost 0 bases, and 4 bases lay between the germline ends. This CDR3 is 14 amino acids long. CDR3 DNA: TGTGCCAGTAGTATAGGCGCTAGCAATCAGCCCCAGCATTTT. Protein: CASSIGASNQPQHF.

V gene TRBV6-5 combines with J gene TRBJ2-7; 11 bases map to TRBD1. Germline V gene sequence: CDR1 MNHEY, CDR2 SVGAGI. This CDR3 spans 15 amino acids. J lost 7 bases, V lost 2 bases, and 7 bases had no gene match. The CDR3 sequence is CASSYAGTGGREQYF. CDR3 sequence (DNA): TGTGCCAGCAGTTACGCCGGGACAGGGGGAAGAGAGCAGTACTTC.

This chain's CDR3 is CASSFDGREITDTQYF. CDR3 DNA sequence: TGTGCCAGCAGCTTCGACGGGAGGGAGATCACAGATACGCAGTATTTT. V usage is TRBV7-9 and J usage is TRBJ2-3, with 8 bases that match TRBD2. This CDR3 region has 16 residues. V gave up 3 bases and J gave up 2 bases; unmatched junction bases: 7. Germline values: CDR1 SEHNR, CDR2 FQNEAQ (reference sequence).

V gene TRBV19 combines with J gene TRBJ2-4, with D possibly being TRBD1 (5 bases). Germline V lookup: CDR1 LNHDA, CDR2 SQIVND (reference sequence). The CDR3 is 12 residues long. Trimming removed 7 bases from V and 3 bases from J, with 7 bases in between. This CDR3 reads CASIDSKNIQYF. The DNA of the CDR3 is TGTGCCAGTATAGACAGCAAAAACATTCAGTACTTC.

The V and J genes are TRBV18 and TRBJ2-3; 7 bases align to TRBD1. This CDR3 region has 20 residues. The germline gives CDR1 KGHSH, CDR2 LQKENI. The junction had 19 bases not matched to a gene; V was cut back by 4 bases and J by 0 bases. The CDR3 DNA reads as TGTGCCAGCTCACAATCACTGTCTGGTTTGTTGGACAGGAGCACAGATACGCAGTATTTT. It codes for CASSQSLSGLLDRSTDTQYF.

The V call is TRBV7-3, the J call TRBJ2-5; D gene uncertain. This CDR3 contains 16 residues. Between the trimmed V and J ends, which lost 4 bases and 1 base, there was a span of 16 bases. Per germline, CDR1 SGHTA and CDR2 FQGTGA. The CDR3 sequence is CASSSLSRVFQETQYF. DNA for the CDR3: TGTGCCAGCAGCTCGCTTAGCCGGGTCTTCCAAGAGACCCAGTACTTC.

The CDR3: CASSLGRNYGYTF. The DNA for the CDR3 is TGTGCCAGCAGCTTAGGCAGGAACTATGGCTACACCTTC. The V call is TRBV7-8, the J call TRBJ1-2; D gene ambiguous. The CDR3 totals 13 residues. V was trimmed by 1 base and J by 2 bases, leaving 5 bases between them. Germline V gene sequence: CDR1 SGHVS, CDR2 FQNEAQ. The variable domain in full, with the rest retrieved from reference TRBV7-8 and TRBJ1-2, is GAGVSQSPRYKVAKRGQDVALRCDPISGHVSLFWYQQALGQGPEFLTYFQNEAQLDKSGLPSDRFFAERPEGSVSTLKIQRTQQEDSAVYLCASSLGRNYGYTFGSGTRLTVV.

This clone is medium-sized by share. The chain uses TRBV6-5 and TRBJ2-7, with D possibly being TRBD1 (6 bases). Germline V gene lookup returns CDR1 MNHEY and CDR2 SVGAGI. There are 13 residues in the CDR3. The V end was cut by 6 bases, the J end by 3 bases, with 12 bases between. The CDR3 DNA is TGTGCCAGCAGAGGAGGACAGAACTACGAGCAGTACTTC. Translated: CASRGGQNYEQYF.

The chain recombines TRBV5-1 with TRBJ2-6; D unclear. The V end was cut by 5 bases, the J end by 4 bases, with 13 bases between. This CDR3 spans 15 amino acids. CDR1 and CDR2 from the germline V gene are SGHRS and YFSETQ. Written as DNA, the CDR3 is TGCGCCAGCAGAAACAGATCCTCAGGGGCCAACGTCCTGACTTTC. Translated, it gives CASRNRSSGANVLTF. Variable domain in full (rest from reference TRBV5-1 and TRBJ2-6): KAGVTQTPRYLIKTRGQQVTLSCSPISGHRSVSWYQQTPGQGLQFLFEYFSETQRNKGNFPGRFSGRQFSNSRSEMNVSTLELGDSALYLCASRNRSSGANVLTFGAGSRLTVL.

The chain couples TRBV4-1 to TRBJ1-1; D gene uncertain. Germline V gene data show CDR1 as MGHRA and CDR2 as YSYEKL. Trimming removed 0 bases from V and 5 bases from J, with 16 bases in between. This CDR3 contains 16 residues. CDR3 DNA sequence: TGCGCCAGCAGCCAAGATTCCTCCGGGGTCAGGACTGAAGCTTTCTTT. Translation gives CASSQDSSGVRTEAFF.

V usage is TRBV15 and J usage is TRBJ2-3, with 10 bases that match TRBD2. The V and J ends lost 4 bases and 0 bases, in that order; junction bases with no gene match: 7. Germline values: CDR1 LNHNV, CDR2 YYDKDF (reference sequence). The CDR3 totals 17 residues. The CDR3 is CATSIPATSGSTDTQYF. For the CDR3, the DNA is TGTGCCACCAGCATCCCAGCGACTAGCGGGAGCACAGATACGCAGTATTTT.

The chain is built from TRBV11-3 and TRBJ2-2; a possible D gene is TRBD2 (5 bases). The germline V gene has CDR1 SGHNT and CDR2 YENEEA. With 4 bases removed from V and 4 bases from J, the gap between germline ends came to 10 bases. CDR3 length equals 14 residues. The CDR3 is CASSYDGGTGELFF. DNA of the CDR3: TGTGCCAGCAGCTACGACGGAGGCACCGGGGAGCTGTTTTTT. Using reference TRBV11-3 and TRBJ2-2 for the parts outside the CDR3, the full variable domain is EAGVVQSPRYKIIEKKQPVAFWCNPISGHNTLYWYLQNLGQGPELLIRYENEEAVDDSQLPKDRFSAERLKGVDSTLKIQPAELGDSAVYLCASSYDGGTGELFFGEGSRLTVL.

This chain uses TRBV6-1 with TRBJ1-2; unclear D gene. CDR1 MNHNS and CDR2 SASEGT come from the germline V gene. V was pared by 2 bases and J by 4 bases, with 8 bases between. The CDR3 has 13 residues. CDR3 protein: CASSEWWLYGYTF. The CDR3 DNA follows: TGTGCCAGCAGTGAATGGTGGCTCTATGGCTACACCTTC.

This clone was seen only a few times. Additional DNA sequences in this sample encode the identical CDR3. The rearrangement uses TRBV5-4 and TRBJ1-2; 9 bases match TRBD1. This CDR3 is built from 13 residues. The ends lost 5 bases at V and 4 bases at J; junction bases unmatched: 3. Germline assignment: CDR1 SGHNT and CDR2 YYREEE (reference sequence). The CDR3 region has the DNA TGTGCCAGCAGAACAGGGGGCACCTATGGCTACACCTTC. Amino acids: CASRTGGTYGYTF. Drawing the rest from reference TRBV5-4 and TRBJ1-2, the complete variable domain is ETGVTQSPTHLIKTRGQQVTLRCSSQSGHNTVSWYQQALGQGPQFIFQYYREEENGRGNFPPRFSGLQFPNYSSELNVNALELDDSALYLCASRTGGTYGYTFGSGTRLTVV.

The chain links TRBV27 to TRBJ1-1, with a possible D match to TRBD1 (5 bases). V gave up 3 bases and J gave up 7 bases, with 12 bases separating them. This CDR3 has 13 amino acids. Per germline, CDR1 MNHEY and CDR2 SMNVEV (reference sequence). The CDR3: CASSFSRDSEAFF. The CDR3 region has the DNA TGTGCCAGCAGTTTTTCGCGAGACAGTGAAGCTTTCTTT.

The chain joins TRBV27 to TRBJ2-2, with D possibly matching TRBD2 (5 bases). The germline V and J ends were trimmed by 6 bases and 7 bases, with 12 bases remaining between them. CDR1 and CDR2 (germline): MNHEY, SMNVEV (reference sequence). CDR3 length: 13 amino acids. The CDR3 DNA is TGTGCCAGCAGAAATGGACGGGGCGGGGAGCTGTTTTTT. This translates into CASRNGRGGELFF.

The chain has TRBV6-1 and TRBJ1-4; no reliable D call. V was shortened by 2 bases and J by 5 bases, with 9 bases between the two germline ends. Looked up from germline, CDR1 is MNHNS and CDR2 is SASEGT. The CDR3 runs 14 residues. The CDR3 DNA sequence: TGTGCCAGCAGTGAATATACGGTGAATGAAAAACTGTTTTTT. This encodes CASSEYTVNEKLFF.

The rearrangement uses TRBV30 and TRBJ2-7, with D possibly TRBD2 on 5 matching bases. This CDR3 spans 15 amino acids. Per the germline V gene, CDR1 is GTSNPN and CDR2 is SVGIG (reference sequence). Trimming left V 1 base short and J 0 bases short, with 13 bases between. The CDR3 DNA follows: TGTGCCTGGAGTGGTGGGATAGGGAGCTCCTACGAGCAGTACTTC. It encodes CAWSGGIGSSYEQYF.

The V gene is TRBV15, the J gene TRBJ2-7, with D possibly matching TRBD2 (6 bases). Germline V gene sequence: CDR1 LNHNV, CDR2 YYDKDF (reference sequence). The CDR3 runs 12 residues. V was shortened by 8 bases and J by 2 bases, with 10 bases between the two germline ends. The CDR3 is CATGTYAYEQYF. The CDR3 DNA is TGTGCCACCGGGACTTACGCCTACGAGCAGTACTTC.

The V call is TRBV10-3, the J call TRBJ2-1, with TRBD2 matching over 14 bases. The CDR3 contains 16 residues. Germline lookup yields CDR1 ENHRY and CDR2 SYGVKD. Losses at the gene ends were 4 bases for V and 8 bases for J; bases not matched to a gene: 7. The CDR3 DNA reads as TGTGCCATCAGTGTCGGGACTAGCGGGAGCTTGGATGAGCAGTTCTTC. The encoded protein is CAISVGTSGSLDEQFF.

The chain uses TRBV6-5 and TRBJ2-7; the D is unclear. Germline V gives CDR1 MNHEY, CDR2 SVGAGI. The CDR3 contains 14 residues. Trimming took 0 bases from V and 7 from J, leaving 13 bases between them. Here the CDR3 reads CASSYSSGPGEQYF. The CDR3 coding sequence is TGTGCCAGCAGTTACTCTTCAGGCCCCGGTGAGCAGTACTTC.

The chain has TRBV4-1 and TRBJ1-5, with D uncertain. Trimming pared 2 bases from V and 8 bases from J, leaving 13 bases between. Looked up from germline, CDR1 is MGHRA and CDR2 is YSYEKL. The CDR3 spans 14 residues. Written as DNA, the CDR3 is TGCGCCAGCAGCCAAAACCGACGGGGTGAGCCCCAGCATTTT. Translated: CASSQNRRGEPQHF.

This clone appeared a single time. V and J are TRBV10-3 and TRBJ2-7; TRBD2 aligns across 11 bases. The germline CDR1 and CDR2 sequences are ENHRY and SYGVKD. This CDR3 contains 16 residues. The ends lost 8 bases at V and 1 base at J; junction bases unmatched: 10. The chain's CDR3 is CAIGGVVAGGSYEQYF. The CDR3 DNA follows: TGTGCCATCGGCGGAGTGGTAGCGGGAGGGTCCTACGAGCAGTACTTC.

The chain links TRBV6-1 to TRBJ1-5, with D possibly TRBD1 on 5 matching bases. The length of the CDR3 is 15 residues. Germline CDR1 and CDR2: MNHNS and SASEGT. Trimming took 6 bases from V and 4 from J, leaving 16 bases between them. The CDR3 region is CASSLWPRGNQPQHF. The CDR3 DNA follows: TGTGCCAGCAGCCTATGGCCCCGGGGGAATCAGCCCCAGCATTTT.

The CDR3 region is CASSIGRGPYEQYF. CDR3 DNA: TGTGCCAGTAGTATAGGAAGAGGCCCCTACGAGCAGTACTTC. The rearrangement joins TRBV19 to TRBJ2-7; D is ambiguous. V lost 1 base and J 2 bases, leaving 9 bases between the germline ends. The CDR3 runs to 14 residues. CDR1 is LNHDA and CDR2 is SQIVND in the germline V gene (reference sequence).